The T cell receptor beta chain described here comes from a study of Ad26.COV2.S vaccination and SARS-CoV-2 variants. Study-level findings and limits: Possible underestimation of total T cell responses by the TCR breadth and depth analyses was noted. For non-spike TCRs, breadth in vaccine recipients resembled that in placebo recipients.

Data came from immunoSEQ multiplex PCR; TCRdb stores just in-frame clones and leaves some out. The sample carries about 250,000 clones, around 87% recorded once. This sample's treatment: roughly 20 received Ad26.COV2.S at low or high dose, single or two shots; roughly 5 received placebo; per-sample allocation not given. Repertoires come from day 63 after the first vaccine or placebo injection. Donation was by an adult aged 18-55 years who was in Boston. What was given as vaccine was an Ad26 vector encoding Wuhan-strain SARS-CoV-2 spike. About this clone: The antigen is undetermined.

The CDR3 is 13 residues long. Germline V gene data show CDR1 as MNHEY and CDR2 as SVGAGI. The J segment lost 7 bases and the V segment lost 5 bases, leaving 8 bases of the junction unmatched. This material consisted of peripheral blood, taken in a trial of Ad26.COV2.S vaccine versus placebo. The source of this sequence is a person between 18 and 65 years old who received the Ad26.COV2.S COVID-19 vaccine or a placebo. V and J are TRBV6-5 and TRBJ2-7; TRBD1 aligns across 7 bases. The CDR3 region is CASSLGTDNEQYF. As DNA, the CDR3 is TGTGCCAGCAGTCTCGGGACAGACAATGAGCAGTACTTC.